The clone carrying this TCR beta chain was recorded only once. The record originates from a study of control samples from healthy donors and cancer patients. Clones were read by immunoSEQ multiplex PCR, and TCRdb kept only the in-frame ones, dropping some. The sample has under 130,000 clones, around nine tenths seen once. The CDR3 is 15 amino acids. From germline, CDR1 is SGHTA and CDR2 FQGNSA. V lost 3 bases to trimming and J lost 6 bases, with 14 bases between them. The chain is built from TRBV7-2 and TRBJ1-4; D not resolved. The sequenced material came from PBMCs. The sequence was collected from a man aged 55 to 70 with lung cancer. The CDR3 sequence: CASSFYRKADEKLFF. CDR3 DNA: TGTGCCAGCAGCTTTTATCGTAAGGCTGATGAAAAACTGTTTTTT.